A selection of T cell receptor beta chains follows, all from one sample in a study of cytomegalovirus exposure and HLA in healthy donors. Sequenced by immunoSEQ multiplex PCR; TCRdb stores in-frame clones only, minus some. This table has around 200,000 clones, 82% appearing once. The sequencing sample was made of PBMCs. All receptors derive from a woman aged 40-49 years in good health and CMV-seronegative. Both conserved end residues are part of each CDR3. A D gene is named only where the DNA matches it firmly. A row's size may be missing; if present it is once, few, many or a size class.

clone size	V gene	D gene	J gene	CDR3 DNA	CDR3 protein
.	TRBV4-1	.	TRBJ1-2	TGCGCCAGCAGCTTCGAACCAAGGGGGATTGGGAAGCGCTACACCTTC	CASSFEPRGIGKRYTF
.	TRBV5-4	TRBD1	TRBJ1-2	TGTGCCAGCAGCGAAACGACAGGGCCGCCCTATGGCTACACCTTC	CASSETTGPPYGYTF
once	TRBV2	.	TRBJ1-3	TGTGCCAGCATCTGGGACAACTCTGGAAACACCATATATTTT	CASIWDNSGNTIYF
.	TRBV9	.	TRBJ1-4	TGTGCCAGCAGCTCAGACCGGAGCTTTACAACTAATGAAAAACTGTTTTTT	CASSSDRSFTTNEKLFF
.	TRBV29-1	.	TRBJ1-1	TGCAGCTTCCGCCCCTTCGCGGTCGGAAACACTGAAGCTTTCTTT	CSFRPFAVGNTEAFF
.	TRBV4-3	.	TRBJ1-1	TGCGCCAGCAGCCAAGGTCGGGGCACTGAAGCTTTCTTT	CASSQGRGTEAFF
.	TRBV19	.	TRBJ1-2	TGTGCCAGTAGTATAGCCAGGGGAAGTCCTACCTTC	CASSIARGSPTF
.	TRBV29-1	.	TRBJ1-2	TGCAGCGTCATAAGGAATAACGGGGGCTACACCTTC	CSVIRNNGGYTF
.	TRBV30	TRBD2	TRBJ2-5	TGTGCCTGGAGTCCGGGACTAGCGGGGGGGCCAGTCTCACAAGAGACCCAGTACTTC	CAWSPGLAGGPVSQETQYF
.	TRBV2	TRBD1	TRBJ1-6	TGTGCCAGCAGCGGGCGACAGGGACGCTATAATTCACCCCTCCACTTT	CASSGRQGRYNSPLHF
.	TRBV7-3	TRBD1	TRBJ2-3	TGTGCCAGTTCAACAGGGGCGGTGGATACGCAGTATTTT	CASSTGAVDTQYF
.	TRBV19	TRBD1	TRBJ1-5	TGTGCCAGTAGTCCGTTCCATGGACAGGGGAATCAGCCCCAGCATTTT	CASSPFHGQGNQPQHF
few	TRBV6-5	.	TRBJ2-7	TGTGCCAGCAGTTACTCGCAGGGCGGCCCCCTCTACGAGCAGTACTTC	CASSYSQGGPLYEQYF
.	TRBV9	TRBD1	TRBJ1-2	TGTGCCAGCAGCGCGGGACAGACTCAGTATGGCTACACCTTC	CASSAGQTQYGYTF
.	TRBV20-1	.	TRBJ1-2	TGCAGTGCCCTTAACTATGGCTACACCTTC	CSALNYGYTF
few	TRBV28	TRBD1	TRBJ1-2	TGTGCCAGCAGTCCGTCGGGACAGGGGTGGTATGGCTACACCTTC	CASSPSGQGWYGYTF
.	TRBV11-3	TRBD1	TRBJ1-1	TGTGCCAGCAGCTTTCTGACAGGGGGGACTGAAGCTTTCTTT	CASSFLTGGTEAFF
.	TRBV2	.	TRBJ1-2	TGTGCCAGCAATGAAGGGCCAGGCGGCTACACCTTC	CASNEGPGGYTF
.	TRBV4-2	.	TRBJ2-2	TGTGCCAGCAGCCAAGATATGAGCGGGGAGCTGTTTTTT	CASSQDMSGELFF
.	TRBV9	.	TRBJ1-3	TGTGCCAGCAGCGTAGCCCCAGGGTCCGACTCTGGAAACACCATATATTTT	CASSVAPGSDSGNTIYF
once	TRBV5-1	TRBD1	TRBJ1-6	TGCGCCAGCAGACCTGGGACAGCGGTTTCACCCCTCCACTTT	CASRPGTAVSPLHF
.	TRBV14	.	TRBJ2-1	TGTGCCAGCAGCCAGGAGGGGTCTTACGGTTTCAATGAGCAGTTCTTC	CASSQEGSYGFNEQFF
once	TRBV5-6	.	TRBJ2-7	TGTGCCAGCAGCTTGGCCGACAACCCCTACGAGCAGTACTTC	CASSLADNPYEQYF
.	TRBV7-9	TRBD1	TRBJ1-2	TGTGCCAGCAGCTTAGTCCGGAGGGGGCAAGATGGCTACACCTTC	CASSLVRRGQDGYTF
.	TRBV7-3	TRBD2	TRBJ2-1	TGTGCCAGCAGCCCCACTAGCGGGGTAAGGAATGAGCAGTTCTTC	CASSPTSGVRNEQFF
.	TRBV6-5	TRBD1	TRBJ1-2	TGTGCCAGCAGGGACCCGGGACAGGTCTATGGCTACACCTTC	CASRDPGQVYGYTF
.	TRBV9	.	TRBJ1-2	TGTGCCAGCAGCGTAGGGGAGGGGAGCCATGGCTACACCTTC	CASSVGEGSHGYTF
.	TRBV5-4	TRBD1	TRBJ2-5	TGTGCCAGTCACCGGGACAGGGGCCCGGGAGAGACCCAGTACTTC	CASHRDRGPGETQYF
.	TRBV7-8	TRBD2	TRBJ2-1	TGTGCCAGCAGCCGCCAAGGACTAGTGGCTTACAATGAGCAGTTCTTC	CASSRQGLVAYNEQFF
.	TRBV4-2	.	TRBJ2-7	TGTGCCAGCAGCCATTCTAGCGCTTCCTACGAGCAGTACTTC	CASSHSSASYEQYF
.	TRBV28	TRBD1	TRBJ1-1	TGTGCCAGCAGTTCTCCCGGGACAGACGAAGCTTTCTTT	CASSSPGTDEAFF
once	TRBV6-5	.	TRBJ2-2	TGTGCCAGCAAAAAAGCAGGGACCGGGGAGCTGTTTTTT	CASKKAGTGELFF
.	TRBV7-9	TRBD1	TRBJ2-7	TGTGCCAGCAGCTCCTCGACAGGGGTCTACGAGCAGTACTTC	CASSSSTGVYEQYF
.	TRBV9	TRBD1	TRBJ1-1	TGTGCCAGCAGCTCCTGGGACAGTGAAGCTTTCTTT	CASSSWDSEAFF
few	TRBV6-5	TRBD1	TRBJ1-5	TGTGCCACCCAGGGGGCGCGAGGTCAGCCCCAGCATTTT	CATQGARGQPQHF
.	TRBV4-1	TRBD1	TRBJ1-1	TGCGCCAGCAGCCAAGAGGGCACCAGGGGGGTGGCTTTCTTT	CASSQEGTRGVAFF
.	TRBV30	.	TRBJ1-5	TGTGCCTGGAGTGTGGGGGCTGGTGGTCAGCCCCAGCATTTT	CAWSVGAGGQPQHF
.	TRBV5-1	TRBD1	TRBJ1-2	TGCGCCAGCTCCTCACAGGGGAACTATGGCTACACCTTC	CASSSQGNYGYTF
.	TRBV11-2	.	TRBJ1-2	TGTGCCAGCAGGGGGGGAGGGTATGGCTACACCTTC	CASRGGGYGYTF
.	TRBV7-8	TRBD1	TRBJ1-1	TGTGCCAGCAGCTTACGGGACAGGGCTAACACTGAAGCTTTCTTT	CASSLRDRANTEAFF
once	TRBV5-6	.	TRBJ2-7	TGTGCCAGCAGCCACAGATCCGGCGAGCAGTACTTC	CASSHRSGEQYF
.	TRBV10-3	.	TRBJ1-2	TGTGCCATCACACCAGGGGTTAACTATGGCTACACCTTC	CAITPGVNYGYTF